The source of this T cell receptor (beta chain) is a study of shared clonotypes between healthy human individuals. In the study's own analysis: Junction-only immunoSEQ sequences carried no quality scores, so filtering differed. This table comes from immunoSEQ multiplex PCR, and its TCRdb copy is limited to in-frame clones, with some not included. That table gives V, J and clone size, and the DNA gave D and trimming. Of approximately 2,000,000 clones in the sample, around 93% are singletons; the top ten hold about 1.7%. As regards this clone: Its antigen remains unidentified.

With 3 bases removed from V and 6 bases from J, the gap between germline ends came to 15 bases. This CDR3 is 14 amino acids long. The germline gives CDR1 MNHEY, CDR2 SMNVEV (reference sequence). The study, taken as a whole, reports: The study found about 5.1% of naive CD4 clonotypes shared across a handful of donors. Clonotype sharing among donors was expected to depend on sequencing depth.

In the naive CD8 group, cells lacked CD45RO and were positively selected for CCR7, so terminally differentiated effector memory CD45RA+ cells were left out. The receptor's source is a man between 18 and 35 years old in good health. Some clones in this sample may be carry-over from other donors' samples. Sequenced material: naive CD8+ T cells from PBMCs. The rearrangement uses TRBV27 and TRBJ2-7; D is perhaps TRBD2 (7 bases). The CDR3 reads CASSLGGPSSEQYF. The CDR3 DNA reads TGTGCCAGCAGTTTGGGGGGGCCGTCTTCCGAGCAGTACTTC.